The entry that follows covers one T cell receptor (beta chain) sequence. This specimen includes other DNA sequences encoding the same CDR3. This sample was included in a study of blood T cell repertoires in COVID-19. Study as a whole: COVID-19 samples, acute and convalescent, were from the United States, Italy and Spain.

The assay was immunoSEQ multiplex PCR, and TCRdb's table has in-frame clones only and misses some. The repertoire holds about 39,000 clones, around 83% seen once, with less than 4.5% in the top ten. Germline V lookup: CDR1 MNHEY, CDR2 SVGAGI. J gave up 4 bases and V 6 bases, and 2 bases lay outside the gene matches. The CDR3 runs to 13 residues. The V call is TRBV6-5, the J call TRBJ2-7; TRBD2 aligns across 11 bases. This receptor was identified in a man in his 60s with acute or convalescent COVID-19. The specimen sequenced was peripheral blood. CDR3 nucleotide sequence: TGTGCCAGCAGCCTAGCGGGAGGATACGAGCAGTACTTC. Its protein product is CASSLAGGYEQYF.